The 30 T cell receptor beta chains below all came from one sample that was sequenced in a study of blood T cell repertoires in COVID-19. Method: immunoSEQ multiplex PCR; TCRdb's copy keeps in-frame clones and lacks some. The data show around 160,000 clones, less than 90% seen once. Material: peripheral blood. These TCRs come from a human donor in a cohort sampled during active COVID-19.

The genes are TRBV12-3 or TRBV12-4 and TRBJ2-4; possible D gene TRBD1, 5 bases. Trimming removed 8 bases from V and 3 bases from J, with 11 bases in between. This CDR3 is built from 13 residues. The CDR3 DNA is TGTGCCAGCGCAGGGTTGGGCAAAAACATTCAGTACTTC. Its translation is CASAGLGKNIQYF.

The chain employs TRBV3-1 (or the pseudogene TRBV3-2) and TRBJ2-2, with D unresolved. The CDR3 length is 15 residues. Germline V gives CDR1 LGHDT, CDR2 YNNKEL (reference sequence). The V end lost 1 base, the J end lost 3 bases, and 9 bases lay between the germline ends. The CDR3 spells CASSQASRHTGELFF. As DNA, the CDR3 is TGTGCCAGCAGCCAAGCTAGTAGGCACACCGGGGAGCTGTTTTTT.

The gene calls are TRBV6-5 and TRBJ2-7, with 8 nucleotides matching TRBD2. V lost 9 bases and J lost 5; bases outside the gene matches: 12. Germline values: CDR1 MNHEY, CDR2 SVGAGI. This CDR3 spans 14 amino acids. In nucleotides, the CDR3 is TGTGCCAGTGAAACCGGACTAGCCGCCCACGAGCAGTACTTC. It yields the protein CASETGLAAHEQYF.

The chain has TRBV7-2 and TRBJ2-1; the match to TRBD2 covers 9 bases. CDR3 length: 15 amino acids. V trimming: 6 bases; J trimming: 4 bases; junction bases outside the gene matches: 7. Looked up from germline, CDR1 is SGHTA and CDR2 is FQGNSA. The CDR3: CASRRSGGPYNEQFF. The CDR3 DNA is TGTGCCAGCAGACGTAGCGGGGGCCCATACAATGAGCAGTTCTTC.

The chain carries TRBV4-3 and TRBJ1-6; D may be TRBD1 (6 bases). V lost 4 bases to trimming and J lost 14 bases, with 21 bases between them. CDR1 is LGHNA, CDR2 YSLEER, per germline. This CDR3 is built from 15 residues. Here the CDR3 DNA reads TGCGCCAGCAGCCCGGATTGGACAGACATTAAATCCCTCCACTTT. Translating it yields CASSPDWTDIKSLHF.

The chain combines TRBV4-1 with TRBJ2-5; weak D call: TRBD1 (5 bases). CDR1 MGHRA and CDR2 YSYEKL come from the germline V gene. Trimming took 0 bases from V and 7 from J, leaving 12 bases between them. This CDR3 comprises 14 residues. This chain's CDR3 is CASSQDRAIGTQYF. The CDR3 nucleotides are TGCGCCAGCAGCCAAGACAGGGCGATCGGGACCCAGTACTTC.

In its sample, this clone was seen once. The chain carries TRBV25-1 and TRBJ2-1; D might be TRBD2 (6 bases). Per germline, CDR1 MGHDK and CDR2 SYGVNS. V lost 4 bases to trimming and J lost 1 base, with 11 bases between them. The CDR3 has 15 amino acids. The CDR3 DNA follows: TGTGCCAGCAGTGGATGGGGGGTGTCCTACAATGAGCAGTTCTTC. Translation gives CASSGWGVSYNEQFF.

V gene TRBV18 combines with J gene TRBJ2-6; tentatively, D is TRBD1 (5 bases). Germline-derived CDR1 and CDR2 are KGHSH and LQKENI. The CDR3 has 17 amino acids. V lost 3 bases to trimming and J lost 0 bases, with 12 bases between them. The CDR3 region has the DNA TGTGCCAGCTCACCCGGACAAATCACCTCTGGGGCCAACGTCCTGACTTTC. It encodes CASSPGQITSGANVLTF.

As DNA, the CDR3 is TGTGCCAGCAGCCGGACCGGGACAACTAATGAAAAACTGTTTTTT. This translates into CASSRTGTTNEKLFF. The V gene is TRBV5-4, the J gene TRBJ1-4; D is unclear. Per the germline V gene, CDR1 is SGHNT and CDR2 is YYREEE (reference sequence). Trimming pared 4 bases from V and 0 bases from J, leaving 10 bases between. The CDR3 extends over 15 amino acids.

V gene TRBV5-4 combines with J gene TRBJ2-7; possible D gene TRBD1, 5 bases. Germline CDR1 is SGHNT and CDR2 is YYREEE (reference sequence). V lost 1 base, J lost 0 bases, and 14 bases lay in between. The CDR3 consists of 16 residues. CDR3 region: CASSLKGRGSSYEQYF. The DNA for the CDR3 is TGTGCCAGCAGCTTGAAAGGAAGGGGAAGCTCCTACGAGCAGTACTTC.

The V and J genes are TRBV9 and TRBJ2-5; 8 bases align to TRBD2. CDR1 and CDR2 (germline): SGDLS, YYNGEE. Losses at the gene ends were 0 bases for V and 3 bases for J; bases not matched to a gene: 7. The CDR3 has 16 residues. The DNA for the CDR3 is TGTGCCAGCAGCGTAGGAGTAGCGGGATTGAAAGAGACCCAGTACTTC. It yields the protein CASSVGVAGLKETQYF.

The chain is built from TRBV27 and TRBJ1-5; TRBD1 is a possible D gene (5 bases). Germline V gene sequence: CDR1 MNHEY, CDR2 SMNVEV (reference sequence). The CDR3 is 14 amino acids. V lost 2 bases, J lost 6 bases, and 11 bases lay in between. For the CDR3, the DNA is TGTGCCAGCAGTTTAGGCAGGGTTGGTCAGCCCCAGCATTTT. This gives the protein CASSLGRVGQPQHF.

The chain joins TRBV6-4 to TRBJ2-3, with D perhaps TRBD1 (5 bases). Germline V gene sequence: CDR1 MRHNA, CDR2 SNTAGT. This CDR3 spans 14 amino acids. The V end lost 3 bases, the J end lost 3 bases, and 10 bases lay between the germline ends. The CDR3 spells CASSESGPTDTQYF. CDR3 sequence (DNA): TGTGCCAGCAGTGAATCAGGGCCAACAGATACGCAGTATTTT.

V usage is TRBV7-3 and J usage is TRBJ2-1; 11 bases line up with TRBD2. Germline loops: CDR1 SGHTA, CDR2 FQGTGA. This CDR3 is built from 15 residues. V lost 1 base to trimming and J lost 10 bases; unmatched junction nucleotides: 6. CDR3 in amino acids: CASSLKLAGVEEQFF. The DNA for the CDR3 is TGTGCCAGCAGCTTAAAACTAGCGGGGGTGGAGGAGCAGTTCTTC.

With regard to this clone: Germline and junction disagree at one end, which may indicate a read error. V and J are TRBV11-3 and TRBJ2-1; 10 bases map to TRBD2. CDR3 size: 13 residues. CDR1 SGHNT and CDR2 YENEEA come from the germline V gene. CDR3 in amino acids: CGVAGGPYNEQFF. As DNA, the CDR3 is TGCGGGGTAGCGGGGGGCCCCTACAATGAGCAGTTCTTC. Combining the CDR3 with reference TRBV11-3 and TRBJ2-1 gives the whole variable domain EAGVVQSPRYKIIEKKQPVAFWCNPISGHNTLYWYLQNLGQGPELLIRYENEEAVDDSQLPKDRFSAERLKGVDSTLKIQPAELGDSAVYLCGVAGGPYNEQFFGPGTRLTVL.

This chain uses TRBV5-6 with TRBJ1-5; D remains unclear. Germline-derived CDR1 and CDR2 are SGHDT and YYEEEE. Deletions cut 2 bases from V and 9 bases from J, with 6 bases between. This CDR3 region has 11 residues. The chain's CDR3 is CASSFEGPQHF. DNA of the CDR3: TGTGCCAGCAGCTTTGAGGGGCCCCAGCATTTT. The full variable domain, completed using reference TRBV5-6 and TRBJ1-5, is DAGVTQSPTHLIKTRGQQVTLRCSPKSGHDTVSWYQQALGQGPQFIFQYYEEEERQRGNFPDRFSGHQFPNYSSELNVNALLLGDSALYLCASSFEGPQHFGDGTRLSIL.

The J gene is TRBJ2-5, the V gene TRBV11-3; D might be TRBD2 (6 bases). The CDR3 sequence is 13 residues long. Germline V gene lookup returns CDR1 SGHNT and CDR2 YENEEA. V was trimmed by 5 bases and J by 2 bases, leaving 9 bases between them. Here the CDR3 reads CASSGGTQETQYF. In nucleotides, the CDR3 is TGTGCCAGCAGCGGCGGGACTCAAGAGACCCAGTACTTC.

The rearrangement uses TRBV6-6 and TRBJ1-5; D unresolved. V was pared by 6 bases and J by 11 bases, with 17 bases between. Germline V lookup: CDR1 MNHNY, CDR2 SVGAGI (reference sequence). This CDR3 comprises 13 residues. This CDR3 is CASSPDTVLAQHF. CDR3 bases: TGTGCCAGCAGCCCTGACACCGTTTTGGCCCAGCATTTT.

V and J are TRBV5-4 and TRBJ2-3, with a possible D match to TRBD1 (6 bases). In germline, CDR1 is SGHNT, CDR2 YYREEE (reference sequence). The CDR3 is made up of 16 amino acids. The V end was cut by 4 bases, the J end by 1 base, with 16 bases between. The CDR3 nucleotides read TGTGCCAGCAGCCCTACAGGGACCTGGGGCACAGATACGCAGTATTTT. It yields the protein CASSPTGTWGTDTQYF.

This chain links TRBV30 with TRBJ1-3, with a possible D match to TRBD1 (5 bases). The CDR3 loop spans 16 amino acids. The germline V gene encodes CDR1 GTSNPN and CDR2 SVGIG (reference sequence). V was shortened by 0 bases and J by 8 bases, with 20 bases between the two germline ends. CDR3 coding DNA: TGTGCCTGGAGTGTAAGGCAGGGCCGTTCCCCAGACACCATATATTTT. As protein: CAWSVRQGRSPDTIYF.

The J gene is TRBJ1-1, the V gene TRBV7-6; D remains unclear. The germline V and J ends were trimmed by 0 bases and 4 bases, with 9 bases remaining between them. This CDR3 is built from 14 residues. Germline CDR1 SGHVS, CDR2 FNYEAQ. CDR3 loop: CASSLAGRGTEAFF. The DNA for the CDR3 is TGTGCCAGCAGCTTAGCCGGCCGAGGCACTGAAGCTTTCTTT. Complete variable domain (other parts from reference TRBV7-6 and TRBJ1-1): GAGVSQSPRYKVTKRGQDVALRCDPISGHVSLYWYRQALGQGPEFLTYFNYEAQQDKSGLPNDRFSAERPEGSISTLTIQRTEQRDSAMYRCASSLAGRGTEAFFGQGTRLTVV.

The rearrangement joins TRBV7-9 to TRBJ2-2, with 9 bases matching TRBD1. Germline V gene lookup returns CDR1 SEHNR and CDR2 FQNEAQ (reference sequence). This CDR3 is 18 amino acids long. V shed 5 bases and J 3 bases; nucleotides not matched to a gene: 13. The CDR3 region is CASSPPGGGQGYTGELFF. The CDR3 nucleotides read TGTGCCAGCAGCCCCCCCGGAGGGGGACAGGGTTACACCGGGGAGCTGTTTTTT.

The rearrangement links TRBV18 to TRBJ1-3; unclear D gene. CDR3 length: 15 amino acids. V was clipped by 5 bases and J by 0 bases, with 11 bases between them. Germline V gives CDR1 KGHSH, CDR2 LQKENI. CDR3 amino acids: CASSDNSLSGNTIYF. Here the CDR3 DNA reads TGTGCCAGCTCAGACAACAGCCTCTCTGGAAACACCATATATTTT.

The rearrangement uses TRBV14 and TRBJ2-3; 7 positions agree with TRBD1. CDR1 SGHDN and CDR2 FVKESK come from the germline V gene. V trimming: 4 bases; J trimming: 3 bases; junction bases outside the gene matches: 10. CDR3 size: 16 residues. The CDR3 spells CASSRQSDRRTDTQYF. In nucleotides, the CDR3 is TGTGCCAGCAGCCGACAGTCGGACAGGAGGACAGATACGCAGTATTTT.

The chain is built from TRBV19 and TRBJ1-2, with D possibly being TRBD1 (6 bases). This CDR3 region has 15 residues. V gave up 8 bases and J gave up 1 base, with 17 bases separating them. In germline, CDR1 is LNHDA, CDR2 SQIVND (reference sequence). Here the CDR3 DNA reads TGTGCCAGTTCCGACAGGTCTAACCTTAACTATGGCTACACCTTC. This sequence encodes CASSDRSNLNYGYTF.

The V and J genes are TRBV19 and TRBJ2-2, with TRBD2 identical over 10 bases. Trimming cost V 4 bases and J 7 bases; bases outside gene matches: 9. This CDR3 is 16 amino acids long. Germline V lookup: CDR1 LNHDA, CDR2 SQIVND (reference sequence). CDR3 protein: CASSTPRLAGNGELFF. As DNA, the CDR3 is TGTGCCAGTAGTACCCCACGACTAGCGGGTAACGGGGAGCTGTTTTTT.

The sample holds one count of this clone. The chain joins TRBV19 to TRBJ2-1; the D gene is possibly TRBD2 (6 bases). Looked up from germline, CDR1 is LNHDA and CDR2 is SQIVND (reference sequence). Trimming stripped 4 bases from V and 5 bases from J, with 15 bases between. CDR3 size: 15 residues. CDR3 coding DNA: TGTGCCAGTAGTACGACTAGGGATTCAGACAATGAGCAGTTCTTC. This sequence encodes CASSTTRDSDNEQFF.

The chain links TRBV5-1 to TRBJ2-2; tentative D call: TRBD2 (5 bases). The V gene lost 3 bases and the J gene lost 4 bases, with 10 bases spanning the gap. The germline gives CDR1 SGHRS, CDR2 YFSETQ. The CDR3 loop spans 14 amino acids. The CDR3 protein is CASSYGDPTGELFF. The CDR3 DNA reads TGCGCCAGCAGCTACGGGGATCCCACCGGGGAGCTGTTTTTT.

The chain uses TRBV27 and TRBJ1-5; D uncertain. The germline V and J ends were trimmed by 5 bases and 1 base, with 15 bases remaining between them. CDR3 length: 16 residues. The germline V gene has CDR1 MNHEY and CDR2 SMNVEV (reference sequence). The CDR3 DNA reads as TGTGCCAGCAGTCCCGAGGAGGGTAGGAGCAATCAGCCCCAGCATTTT. Translation gives CASSPEEGRSNQPQHF.

The CDR3, as DNA: TGTGCCAGTAGTATAGGGGACAGGGGTAATTCACCCCTCCACTTT. It codes for CASSIGDRGNSPLHF. The J gene is TRBJ1-6, the V gene TRBV19; TRBD1 aligns across 10 bases. V shed 1 base and J 6 bases; nucleotides not matched to a gene: 0. CDR1 is LNHDA and CDR2 is SQIVND in the germline V gene (reference sequence). CDR3 length: 15 residues.